The clone carrying this T cell receptor (beta chain) was seen a few times. As yet, its antigen is unknown. The length of the CDR3 is 15 residues. The trim removed 0 bases at V and 8 bases at J, leaving 5 bases unmatched. Germline V gene sequence: CDR1 SGDLS, CDR2 YYNGEE. The data originate from a study of early T cells in non-severe SARS-CoV-2 infection. General study results and limits: In VDJdb matching, anti-spike CD8 responses were favored while private and CD4 specificities went missing.

Individual cDNA molecules each received unique molecular identifiers attached to them. TCRdb re-called the 5' RACE reads through MiXCR, storing one row per CDR3 protein. The table includes around 81,000 distinct CDR3 sequences, 13% to 15% detected once. V usage is TRBV9 and J usage is TRBJ1-6; 7 positions agree with TRBD1. The receptor was isolated from an adult who was a healthcare worker with PCR-confirmed SARS-CoV-2 infection or an uninfected control (not recorded which). Sequencing input: whole blood. The CDR3 is CASSVGGGEDSPLHF. The CDR3 DNA sequence: TGTGCCAGCAGCGTAGGAGGGGGCGAGGATTCACCCCTCCACTTT.